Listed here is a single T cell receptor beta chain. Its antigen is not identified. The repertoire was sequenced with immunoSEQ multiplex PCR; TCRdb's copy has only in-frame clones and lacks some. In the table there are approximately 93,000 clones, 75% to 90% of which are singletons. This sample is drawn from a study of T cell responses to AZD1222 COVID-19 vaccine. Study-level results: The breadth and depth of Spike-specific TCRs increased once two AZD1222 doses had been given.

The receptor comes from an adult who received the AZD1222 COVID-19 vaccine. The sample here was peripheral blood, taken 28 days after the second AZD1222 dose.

The CDR3 protein is CASSQDNRITDEQYF. The CDR3 DNA reads TGCGCCAGCAGCCAAGATAATAGGATTACCGACGAGCAGTACTTC. The J gene is TRBJ2-7, the V gene TRBV4-3, with no clear D. The V and J ends lost 0 bases and 5 bases respectively, with 14 bases between them. The CDR3 consists of 15 residues. Per the germline V gene, CDR1 is LGHNA and CDR2 is YSLEER.